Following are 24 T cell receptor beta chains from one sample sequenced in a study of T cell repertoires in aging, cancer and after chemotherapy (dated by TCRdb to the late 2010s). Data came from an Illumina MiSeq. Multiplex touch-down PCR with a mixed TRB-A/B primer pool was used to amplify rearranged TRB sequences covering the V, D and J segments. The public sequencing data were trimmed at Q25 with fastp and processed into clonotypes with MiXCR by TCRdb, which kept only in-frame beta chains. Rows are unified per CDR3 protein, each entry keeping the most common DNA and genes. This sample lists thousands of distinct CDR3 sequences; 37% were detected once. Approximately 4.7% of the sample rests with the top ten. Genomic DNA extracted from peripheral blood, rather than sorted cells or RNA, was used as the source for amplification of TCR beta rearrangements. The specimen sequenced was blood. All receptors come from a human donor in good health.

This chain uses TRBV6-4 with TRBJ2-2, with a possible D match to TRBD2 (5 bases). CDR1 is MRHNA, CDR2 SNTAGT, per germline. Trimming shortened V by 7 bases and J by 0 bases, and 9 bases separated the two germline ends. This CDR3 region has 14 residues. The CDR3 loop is CASTDGTNTGELFF. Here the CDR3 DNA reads TGTGCCAGCACGGACGGGACGAACACCGGGGAGCTGTTTTTT.

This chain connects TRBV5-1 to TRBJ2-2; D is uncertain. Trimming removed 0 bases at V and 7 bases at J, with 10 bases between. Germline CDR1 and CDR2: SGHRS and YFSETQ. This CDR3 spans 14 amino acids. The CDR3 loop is CASSLVGIGGELFF. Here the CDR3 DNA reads TGCGCCAGCAGCTTGGTGGGGATAGGCGGGGAGCTGTTTTTT.

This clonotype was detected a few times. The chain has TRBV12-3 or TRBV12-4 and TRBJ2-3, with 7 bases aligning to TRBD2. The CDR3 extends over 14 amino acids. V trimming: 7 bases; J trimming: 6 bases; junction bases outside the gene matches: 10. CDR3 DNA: TGTGCCAGCATCATAGGTGGGGGGGTTGATACGCAGTATTTT. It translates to CASIIGGGVDTQYF.

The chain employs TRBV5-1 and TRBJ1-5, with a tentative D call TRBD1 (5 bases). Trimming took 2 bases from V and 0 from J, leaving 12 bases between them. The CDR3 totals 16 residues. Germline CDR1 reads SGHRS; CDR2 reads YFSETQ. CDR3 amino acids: CASSFSPGNSNQPQHF. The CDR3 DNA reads TGCGCCAGCAGCTTTTCCCCAGGGAATAGCAATCAGCCCCAGCATTTT.

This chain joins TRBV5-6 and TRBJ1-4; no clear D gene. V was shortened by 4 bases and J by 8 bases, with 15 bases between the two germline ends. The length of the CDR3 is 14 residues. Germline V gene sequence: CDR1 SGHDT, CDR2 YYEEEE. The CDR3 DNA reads TGTGCCAGCAGCCATCGGGAACGGAGGGAAAAACTGTTTTTT. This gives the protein CASSHRERREKLFF.

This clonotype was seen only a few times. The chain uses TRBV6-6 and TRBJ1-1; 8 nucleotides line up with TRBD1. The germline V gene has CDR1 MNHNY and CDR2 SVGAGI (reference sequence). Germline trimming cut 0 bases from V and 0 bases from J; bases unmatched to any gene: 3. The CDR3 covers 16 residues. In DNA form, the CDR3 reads TGTGCCAGCAGTTACTCACGGGACAGGATGAACACTGAAGCTTTCTTT. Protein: CASSYSRDRMNTEAFF.

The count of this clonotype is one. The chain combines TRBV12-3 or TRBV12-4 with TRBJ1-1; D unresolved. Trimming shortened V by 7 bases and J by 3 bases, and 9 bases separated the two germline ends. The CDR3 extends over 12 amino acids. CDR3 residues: CASTPAYTEAFF. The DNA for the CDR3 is TGTGCCAGCACCCCGGCGTACACTGAAGCTTTCTTT.

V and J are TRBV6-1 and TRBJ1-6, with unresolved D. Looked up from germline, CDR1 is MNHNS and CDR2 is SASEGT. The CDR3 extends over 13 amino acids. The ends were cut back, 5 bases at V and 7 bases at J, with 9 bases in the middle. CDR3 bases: TGTGCCAGCAGTACTGGGGTGAATTCACCCCTCCACTTT. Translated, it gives CASSTGVNSPLHF.

In nucleotides, the CDR3 is TGTGCCAGCAGTTTCGGCAGGGCCTATAATTCACCCCTCCACTTT. Translation: CASSFGRAYNSPLHF. The gene calls are TRBV27 and TRBJ1-6; TRBD1 might be the D (5 bases). In germline, CDR1 is MNHEY, CDR2 SMNVEV (reference sequence). The CDR3 consists of 15 residues. V lost 3 bases and J 2 bases, leaving 8 bases between the germline ends.

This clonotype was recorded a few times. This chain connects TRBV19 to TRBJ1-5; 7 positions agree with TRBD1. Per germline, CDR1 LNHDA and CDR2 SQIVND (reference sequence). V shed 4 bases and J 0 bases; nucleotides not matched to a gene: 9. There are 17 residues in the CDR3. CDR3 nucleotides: TGTGCCAGTAGTACTGACAGGGTTGCGTATAGCAATCAGCCCCAGCATTTT. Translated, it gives CASSTDRVAYSNQPQHF.

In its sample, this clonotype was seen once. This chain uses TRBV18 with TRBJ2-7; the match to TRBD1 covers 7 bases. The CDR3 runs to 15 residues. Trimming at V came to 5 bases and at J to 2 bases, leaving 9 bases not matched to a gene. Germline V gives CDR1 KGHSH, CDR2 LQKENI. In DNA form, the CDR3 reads TGTGCCAGCTCAGGGACAGCTTATAAGACCTACGAGCAGTACTTC. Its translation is CASSGTAYKTYEQYF.

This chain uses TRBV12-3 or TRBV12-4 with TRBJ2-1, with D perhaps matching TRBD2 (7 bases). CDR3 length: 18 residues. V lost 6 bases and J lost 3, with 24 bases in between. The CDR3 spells CASSPARRGAGGYNEQFF. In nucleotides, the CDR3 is TGTGCCAGCAGCCCCGCCCGTCGGGGGGCCGGTGGCTACAATGAGCAGTTCTTC.

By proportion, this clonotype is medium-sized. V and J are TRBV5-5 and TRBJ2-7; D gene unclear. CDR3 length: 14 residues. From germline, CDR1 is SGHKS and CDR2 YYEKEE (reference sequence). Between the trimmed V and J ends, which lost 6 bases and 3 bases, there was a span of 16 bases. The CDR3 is CASIAFPEHYEQYF. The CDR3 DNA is TGTGCCAGCATAGCTTTTCCGGAACACTACGAGCAGTACTTC. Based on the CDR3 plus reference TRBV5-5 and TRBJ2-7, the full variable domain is DAGVTQSPTHLIKTRGQQVTLRCSPISGHKSVSWYQQVLGQGPQFIFQYYEKEERGRGNFPDRFSARQFPNYSSELNVNALLLGDSALYLCASIAFPEHYEQYFGPGTRLTVT.

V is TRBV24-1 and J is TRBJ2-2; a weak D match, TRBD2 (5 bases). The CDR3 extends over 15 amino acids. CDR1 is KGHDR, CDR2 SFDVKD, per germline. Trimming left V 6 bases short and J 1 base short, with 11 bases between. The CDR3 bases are TGTGCCACCAGTAGCGCTAGCCGGAACACCGGGGAGCTGTTTTTT. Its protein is CATSSASRNTGELFF.

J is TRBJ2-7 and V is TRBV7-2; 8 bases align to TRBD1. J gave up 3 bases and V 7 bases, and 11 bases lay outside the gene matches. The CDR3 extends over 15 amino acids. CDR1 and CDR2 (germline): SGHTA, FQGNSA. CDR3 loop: CASTPRTGRYYEQYF. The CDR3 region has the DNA TGTGCCAGCACCCCAAGGACAGGGCGCTACTACGAGCAGTACTTC.

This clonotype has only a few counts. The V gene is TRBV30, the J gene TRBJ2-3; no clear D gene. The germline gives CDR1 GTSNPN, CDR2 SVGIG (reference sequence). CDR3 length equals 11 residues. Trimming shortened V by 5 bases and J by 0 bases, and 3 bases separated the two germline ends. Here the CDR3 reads CAWDSTDTQYF. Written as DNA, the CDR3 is TGTGCCTGGGACAGCACAGATACGCAGTATTTT.

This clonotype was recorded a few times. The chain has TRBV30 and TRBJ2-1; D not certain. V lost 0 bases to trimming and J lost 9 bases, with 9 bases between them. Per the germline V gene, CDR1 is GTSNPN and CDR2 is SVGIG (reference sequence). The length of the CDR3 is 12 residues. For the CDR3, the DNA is TGTGCCTGGAGTGTCGTCGGCCGTGAGCAGTTCTTC. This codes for CAWSVVGREQFF.

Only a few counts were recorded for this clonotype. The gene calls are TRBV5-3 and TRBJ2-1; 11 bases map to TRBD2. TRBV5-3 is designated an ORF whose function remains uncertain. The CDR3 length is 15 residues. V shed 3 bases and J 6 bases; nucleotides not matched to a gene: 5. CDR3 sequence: CARSSGLAGRNEQFF. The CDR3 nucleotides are TGTGCCAGAAGCTCCGGACTAGCGGGCCGCAATGAGCAGTTCTTC.

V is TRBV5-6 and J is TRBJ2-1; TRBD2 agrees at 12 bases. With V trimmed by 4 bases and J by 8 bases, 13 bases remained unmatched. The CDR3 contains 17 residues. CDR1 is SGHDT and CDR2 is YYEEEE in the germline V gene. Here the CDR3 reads CASSPDWASGGEDEQFF. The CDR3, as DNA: TGTGCCAGCAGCCCCGACTGGGCTAGCGGGGGGGAGGATGAGCAGTTCTTC.

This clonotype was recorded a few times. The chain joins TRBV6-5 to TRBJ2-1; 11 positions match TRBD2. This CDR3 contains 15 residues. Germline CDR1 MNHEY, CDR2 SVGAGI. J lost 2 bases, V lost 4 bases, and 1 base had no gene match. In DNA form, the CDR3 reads TGTGCCAGCAGTTTGACTAGCGGGACCTACAATGAGCAGTTCTTC. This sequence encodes CASSLTSGTYNEQFF.

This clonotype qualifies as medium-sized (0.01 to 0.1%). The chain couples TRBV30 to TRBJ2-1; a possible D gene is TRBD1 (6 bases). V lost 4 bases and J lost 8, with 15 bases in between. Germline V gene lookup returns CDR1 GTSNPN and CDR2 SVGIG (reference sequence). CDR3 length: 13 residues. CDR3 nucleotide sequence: TGTGCCTGGAACATAGGACAGTACGATGAGCAGTTCTTC. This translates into CAWNIGQYDEQFF.

The CDR3 region is CSPVPRGTEAFF. The CDR3 DNA is TGCAGTCCCGTACCCCGAGGAACTGAAGCTTTCTTT. This chain connects TRBV29-1 to TRBJ1-1, with D hard to call. Germline lookup yields CDR1 SQVTM and CDR2 ANQGSEA. This CDR3 has 12 amino acids.

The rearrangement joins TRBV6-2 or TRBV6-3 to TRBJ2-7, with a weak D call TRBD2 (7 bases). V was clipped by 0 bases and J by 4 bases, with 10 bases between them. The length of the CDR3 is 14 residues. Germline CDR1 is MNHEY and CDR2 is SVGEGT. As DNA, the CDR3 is TGTGCCAGCAGTTACTCGGAGGGGGGGTACGAGCAGTACTTC. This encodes CASSYSEGGYEQYF.

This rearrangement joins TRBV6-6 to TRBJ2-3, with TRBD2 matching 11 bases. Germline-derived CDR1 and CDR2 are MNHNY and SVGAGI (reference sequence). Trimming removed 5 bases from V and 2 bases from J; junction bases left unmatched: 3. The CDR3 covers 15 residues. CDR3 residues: CASSATSGITDTQYF. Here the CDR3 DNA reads TGTGCCAGCAGTGCGACTAGCGGGATCACAGATACGCAGTATTTT.